The present T cell receptor (beta chain) was sequenced within a study of beta chain features in type 1 diabetes (dated by TCRdb to 2016 to 2018). For the study in its entirety: Mean age, gender distribution, total cell number and subset yield did not differ between patients and healthy donors. A total of under 120,000,000 sorted cells were examined across all samples, and RNA yield correlated strongly with the number of cells per subset. In the study, TCRB repertoires of sorted circulating CD4+ T cell subsets from recently diagnosed type 1 diabetes patients were compared with those of matched healthy donors. Naive and central memory subsets were obtained from all 30 or so donors, but regulatory and stem cell-like memory subsets were isolated from only 8 patients and roughly 8 healthy donors. Findings and caveats that apply to the study as a whole: Type 1 diabetes patients showed a moderate but significant shortening of TCRB CDR3 length in all four CD4+ subsets. At VDJ recombination sites, type 1 diabetes patients had fewer insertions and more deleted nucleotides, which implies abnormalities in thymic rearrangement. Because cDNA was sequenced instead of genomic DNA, highly expressing activated cells could be over-represented, though the groups showed no difference in activation or CD3 levels. Naive, central memory and regulatory TCRB repertoires appeared to be more similar among patients than among healthy donors. Because small numbers of individuals were included in the HLA sub-analyses, any influence of HLA type on TCRB rearrangement was left unresolved. Shorter templates might be favored by PCR, yet because patient and control samples were amplified and corrected together, any such skew would affect both groups equally.

This clone has just a few counts. Its binding antigen is unknown. Qualities for individual bases were not recorded, and no much larger clone is one base off. The CDR3 sequence holds 14 residues, the cysteine and phenylalanine included. Here the CDR3 DNA is all that survives: 42 bases in frame from base 1. The trim is 1 base for V and 7 bases for J, with a gap of 11 bases between the germline ends. Per the germline V gene (reference sequence), SGHNT is the CDR1 and YYREEE is the CDR2. The entire amount of isolated RNA was reverse transcribed using the High Capacity cDNA Reverse Transcription Kit, so the sequenced TCRB transcripts were expressed ones. Deep immunoSEQ sequencing was applied to naive, central memory and regulatory T cell samples, giving an average of roughly 3.5 million total reads per sample. After sorted cells were lysed in RLT buffer, RNA was extracted with DNase-treated RNeasy Micro or Mini kits, with the choice depending on cell number. To prevent cross-contamination, each cell subset was processed individually, whereas patient and healthy donor samples were processed jointly. The immunoSEQ multiplex PCR was used to amplify TCRB sequences from cDNA, generating 87-bp fragments that spanned the CDR3 region. The amplicons were sequenced using the Illumina HiSeq platform. The paper's processing steps were these. PCR bias was corrected computationally using synthetic template baselines, and reads within Hamming distance 2 were collapsed, with unmergeable singletons discarded. By aligning reads against IMGT, V, D and J genes, CDR3 length, and insertions or deletions at six rearrangement sites were assigned. Within each subset, clonotype counts were normalized to sorted cell number, after which true diversity and Gini coefficients were computed with the tcR R package. Repertoire sharing was quantified using the overlap coefficient calculated on TCRB nucleotide sequences. As a proxy for the pre-selection repertoire, out-of-frame TCRB sequences from naive cells were analyzed. As stored in TCRdb, this immuneACCESS dataset retains in-frame rearrangements with V and J assigned. A fraction of the clones does not appear; measured against another copy, unresolved V genes explain less than half of the discrepancy, and the remainder lacks a known reason. The D gene and trimming were derived from the DNA, and the V and J assignments and clone size from that table. This sample is represented by 200,000 to 250,000 clones; 14% of them were singletons. About 0.026% of the sample rests with the top ten.

Each donor gave one peripheral blood draw, about 110 mL on average, collected into heparinised tubes. Using a panel that included CD45RO, CCR7, CD25, CD127, CD95 and CD27, naive, central memory, regulatory and stem cell-like memory CD4+ T cells were sorted on a BD FACSAria II. All sorted populations exceeded 95% purity. PBMCs were isolated right away by Lymphoprep density gradient centrifugation and were stained directly, without culture. Samples were stained and sorted in pairs, with one healthy donor and one patient per experiment, so that batch effects were minimized. The rearranged chain carries TRBV5-4 and TRBJ2-2, and the D gene may be TRBD1, 6 bases matching. The clonotype comes from a middle-aged woman in good health. Sample: naive CD4+ T cells from blood. Taken with the paper, the label for cell subset or site translates to: true naive CD4+ T cells. CDR3 protein: CASSLTRTVGELFF. Read as DNA, the sequence is TGTGCCAGCAGCTTGACCAGGACAGTCGGGGAGCTGTTTTTT. The CDR3 plus the reference TRBV5-4 and TRBJ2-2 genes for the other parts give the full variable domain: ETGVTQSPTHLIKTRGQQVTLRCSSQSGHNTVSWYQQALGQGPQFIFQYYREEENGRGNFPPRFSGLQFPNYSSELNVNALELDDSALYLCASSLTRTVGELFFGEGSRLTVL.